This T cell receptor (beta chain) was found in a study of T cell changes during pregnancy in multiple sclerosis. Assay used: immunoSEQ multiplex PCR; TCRdb lists only in-frame clones, some missing. Of around 54,000 clones detected, 80% to 95% appear once; the ten largest clones hold about 0.6%. V was pared by 0 bases and J by 0 bases, with 8 bases of the junction left unmatched. This CDR3 has 19 amino acids. This material consisted of CD4+ T cells from peripheral blood mononuclear cells, taken after pregnancy. The origin of this receptor is a female donor in good health, enrolled as a control in a pregnancy study. The chain carries TRBV5-3 and TRBJ2-3; 12 positions agree with TRBD2. TRBV5-3 is marked as an open reading frame, function uncertain. The CDR3 bases are TGTGCCAGAAGCTTGGGACTAGCGGGGGACCTCACTAGCACAGATACGCAGTATTTT. It translates to CARSLGLAGDLTSTDTQYF.